This T cell receptor (beta chain) was sequenced for a study of resident and recirculating memory T cells in vitiligo. Germline loops: CDR1 SGDLS, CDR2 YYNGEE. Trimming cost V 4 bases and J 3 bases; bases outside gene matches: 5. CDR3 size: 16 residues. Clones were sequenced by immunoSEQ multiplex PCR, and TCRdb holds only the in-frame ones, with some missing. The sample has 65,000 to 80,000 clones, about 90% seen once. The chain couples TRBV9 to TRBJ2-7; TRBD2 aligns across 15 bases. The TCR sequence derives from a male donor with vitiligo. What was sequenced was blood. The DNA of the CDR3 is TGTGCCAGCAGCCCGGGACTAGCGGGAGGCGTCTACGAGCAGTACTTC. Amino acids: CASSPGLAGGVYEQYF.